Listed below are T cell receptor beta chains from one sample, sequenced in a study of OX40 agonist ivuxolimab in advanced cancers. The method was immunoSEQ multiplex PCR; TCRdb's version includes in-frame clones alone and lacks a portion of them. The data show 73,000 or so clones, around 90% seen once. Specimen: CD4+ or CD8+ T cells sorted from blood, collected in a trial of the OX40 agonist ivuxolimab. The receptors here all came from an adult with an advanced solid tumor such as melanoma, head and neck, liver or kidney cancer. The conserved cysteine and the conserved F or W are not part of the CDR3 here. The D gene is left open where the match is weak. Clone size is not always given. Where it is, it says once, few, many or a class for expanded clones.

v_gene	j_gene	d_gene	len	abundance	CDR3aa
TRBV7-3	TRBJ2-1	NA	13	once	ASSLLVGAYNEQF
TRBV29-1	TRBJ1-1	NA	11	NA	SVGGQKRTEAF
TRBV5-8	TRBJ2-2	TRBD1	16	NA	ASSLLSRGLKGTGELF
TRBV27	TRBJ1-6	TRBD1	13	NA	ASSFGTGNNSPLH
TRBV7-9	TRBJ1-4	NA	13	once	ASSQTWGGGEKLF
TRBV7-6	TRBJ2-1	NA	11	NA	ASSLSGYNEQF
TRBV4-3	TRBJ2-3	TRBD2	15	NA	ASSQDRSSGGENTQY
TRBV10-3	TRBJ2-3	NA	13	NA	AISESSFKPDTQY
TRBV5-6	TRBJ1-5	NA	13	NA	ASSLARNGVQPQH
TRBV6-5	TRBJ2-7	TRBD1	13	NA	ASSYEQGGGYEQY
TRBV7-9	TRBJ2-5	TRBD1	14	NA	ASSPAGTGREETQY
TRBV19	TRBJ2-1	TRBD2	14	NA	ASSMLAGGPYNEQF
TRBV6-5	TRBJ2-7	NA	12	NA	ASSYFGASYEQY
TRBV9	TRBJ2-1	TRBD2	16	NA	ASNRDRGLAGGWNEQF
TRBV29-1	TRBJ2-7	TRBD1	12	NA	SVEVGTGFYEQY
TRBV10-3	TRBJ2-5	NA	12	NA	AIRQDTYQETQY
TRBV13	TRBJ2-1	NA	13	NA	ASSAPTDSYNEQF
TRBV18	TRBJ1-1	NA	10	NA	ASSSGDTEAF
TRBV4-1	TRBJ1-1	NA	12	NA	ASSQPLGNTEAF
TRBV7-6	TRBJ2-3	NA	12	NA	ASSLMLESDTQY
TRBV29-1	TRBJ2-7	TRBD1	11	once	SVKWTGTHEQY
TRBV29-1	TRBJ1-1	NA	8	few	SADNTEAF
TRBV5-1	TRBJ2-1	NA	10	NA	ASSLGPNEQF
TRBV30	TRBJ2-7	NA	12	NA	AWSWGGGGYEQY
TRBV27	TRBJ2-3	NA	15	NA	ASSLSGGRGGTDTQY